This record covers a single TCR beta chain. In the authors' workflow: For nucleated cells, counts were estimated from reference gene primer amplification. The data were produced by immunoSEQ multiplex PCR, yet TCRdb's version contains in-frame clones alone and is incomplete. That table gives V, J and clone size, and the DNA gave D and trimming. The sample lists 200,000 to 300,000 clones; approximately 85% were seen once. This sample is drawn from a study of blood T cell repertoires in COVID-19. At the level of the study: Donors in the United States, Italy and Spain gave samples during acute or convalescent COVID-19. T cells, B-cell-depleted T cells, or PBMCs provided the cDNA or gDNA that served as material.

V was trimmed by 4 bases and J by 0 bases, leaving 8 bases between them. Germline values: CDR1 SGHTS, CDR2 YDEGEE. CDR3 length: 14 residues. The source is a human donor in a cohort sampled during active COVID-19. The source material was peripheral blood. This chain connects TRBV5-8 to TRBJ1-5; D perhaps matches TRBD1 (5 bases). The chain's CDR3 is CASSQTVSNQPQHF. CDR3 in DNA: TGTGCCAGCAGCCAGACAGTTAGCAATCAGCCCCAGCATTTT.